This T cell receptor (beta chain) appears in the sequencing data of a study of OX40 agonist ivuxolimab in advanced cancers. Study background: Patients in the trial were receiving intravenous ivuxolimab every 2 weeks, at doses of 0.01 to 10 mg/kg. Averaging 60 years in age, with a range of roughly 20 to 90, the cohort was around 87% male. Patients enrolled in dose escalation were diagnosed with hepatocellular carcinoma, melanoma, renal cell or head and neck cancer.

TCRdb keeps only in-frame clones here, not all; method: immunoSEQ multiplex PCR. Of under 20,000 clones listed, less than 85% are singletons. This clone has just a few counts. As yet, its antigen is unknown. Germline loops: CDR1 SEHNR, CDR2 FQNEAQ (reference sequence). This CDR3 contains 12 residues. Trimming pared 2 bases from V and 5 bases from J, leaving 6 bases between. Broader study findings: By week 6 at 0.1 to 3.0 mg/kg, blood CD4+ and CD8+ T cells had expanded clonally.

The genes are TRBV7-9 and TRBJ1-1; D gene unclear. Source: CD4+ or CD8+ T cells sorted from blood, taken in a trial of the OX40 agonist ivuxolimab. The source of this sequence is an adult with an advanced solid tumor such as melanoma, head and neck, liver or kidney cancer. The CDR3 nucleotides are TGTGCCAGCAGCTTACTGGAGACTGAAGCTTTCTTT. Residues: CASSLLETEAFF.